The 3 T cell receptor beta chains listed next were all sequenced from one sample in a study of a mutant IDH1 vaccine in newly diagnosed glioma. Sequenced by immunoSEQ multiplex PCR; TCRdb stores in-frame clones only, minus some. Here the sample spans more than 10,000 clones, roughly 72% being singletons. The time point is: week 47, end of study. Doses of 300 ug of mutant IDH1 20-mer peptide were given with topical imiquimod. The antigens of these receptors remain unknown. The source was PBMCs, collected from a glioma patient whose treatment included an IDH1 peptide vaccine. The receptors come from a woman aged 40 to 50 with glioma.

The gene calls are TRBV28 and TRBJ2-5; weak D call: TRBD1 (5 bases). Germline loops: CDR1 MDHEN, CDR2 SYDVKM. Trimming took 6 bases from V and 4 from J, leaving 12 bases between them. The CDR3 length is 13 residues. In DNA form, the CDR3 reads TGTGCCAGCAGCTCCAGGGTCCGAGAGACCCAGTACTTC. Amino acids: CASSSRVRETQYF.

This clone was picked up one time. The CDR3 sequence is CAWSVLSEQYF. The CDR3 DNA reads TGTGCCTGGAGTGTACTCTCCGAGCAGTACTTC. The chain is built from TRBV30 and TRBJ2-7; no definite D call. Germline lookup yields CDR1 GTSNPN and CDR2 SVGIG (reference sequence). Trimming stripped 0 bases from V and 6 bases from J, with 6 bases between. The CDR3 is 11 amino acids.

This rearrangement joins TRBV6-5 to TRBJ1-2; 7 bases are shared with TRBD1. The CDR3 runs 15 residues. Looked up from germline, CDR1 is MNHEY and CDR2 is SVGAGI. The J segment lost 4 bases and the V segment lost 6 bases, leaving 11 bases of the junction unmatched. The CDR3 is CASREGGGESYGYTF. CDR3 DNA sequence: TGTGCCAGCAGGGAGGGAGGGGGCGAAAGCTATGGCTACACCTTC.